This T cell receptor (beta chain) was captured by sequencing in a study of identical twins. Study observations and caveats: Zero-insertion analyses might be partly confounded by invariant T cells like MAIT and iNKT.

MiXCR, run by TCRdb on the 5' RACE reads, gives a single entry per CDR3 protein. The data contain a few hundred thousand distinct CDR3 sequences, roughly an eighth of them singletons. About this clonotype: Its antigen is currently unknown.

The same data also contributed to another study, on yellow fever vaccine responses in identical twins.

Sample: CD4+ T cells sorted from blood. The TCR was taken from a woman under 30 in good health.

The CDR3 here is CASSLALGAGSSYEQYF. In DNA, the CDR3 is TGTGCCAGCAGCTTGGCCTTAGGCGCGGGGAGCTCCTACGAGCAGTACTTC. The chain links TRBV5-6 to TRBJ2-7, with D possibly TRBD2 on 6 matching bases. V lost 0 bases to trimming and J lost 0 bases, with 16 bases between them. From germline, CDR1 is SGHDT and CDR2 YYEEEE. The CDR3 extends over 17 amino acids.